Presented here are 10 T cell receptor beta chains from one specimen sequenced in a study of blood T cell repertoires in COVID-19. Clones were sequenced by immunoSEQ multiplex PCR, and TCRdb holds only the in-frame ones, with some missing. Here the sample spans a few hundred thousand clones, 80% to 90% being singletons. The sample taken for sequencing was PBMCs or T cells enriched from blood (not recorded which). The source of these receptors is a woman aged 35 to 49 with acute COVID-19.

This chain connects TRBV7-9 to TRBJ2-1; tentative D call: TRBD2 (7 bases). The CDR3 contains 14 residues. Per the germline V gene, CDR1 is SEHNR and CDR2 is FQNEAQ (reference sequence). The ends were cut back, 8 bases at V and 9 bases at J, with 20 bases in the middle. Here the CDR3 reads CASETDWGGSEQFF. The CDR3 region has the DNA TGTGCCAGCGAAACCGACTGGGGGGGCAGTGAGCAGTTCTTC.

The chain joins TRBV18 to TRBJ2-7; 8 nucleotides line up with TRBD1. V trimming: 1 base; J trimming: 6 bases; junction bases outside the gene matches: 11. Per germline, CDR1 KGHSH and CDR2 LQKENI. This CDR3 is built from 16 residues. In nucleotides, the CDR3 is TGTGCCAGCTCACCACAGTTAGGACAGGGAACCACCGAGCAGTACTTC. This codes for CASSPQLGQGTTEQYF.

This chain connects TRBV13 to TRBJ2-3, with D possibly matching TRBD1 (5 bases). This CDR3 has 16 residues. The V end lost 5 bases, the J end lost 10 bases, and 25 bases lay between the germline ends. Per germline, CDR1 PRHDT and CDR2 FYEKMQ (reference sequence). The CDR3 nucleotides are TGTGCCAGCAGCACCGGACGCGGCGAGGTAGGGGATTCGCAGTATTTT. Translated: CASSTGRGEVGDSQYF.

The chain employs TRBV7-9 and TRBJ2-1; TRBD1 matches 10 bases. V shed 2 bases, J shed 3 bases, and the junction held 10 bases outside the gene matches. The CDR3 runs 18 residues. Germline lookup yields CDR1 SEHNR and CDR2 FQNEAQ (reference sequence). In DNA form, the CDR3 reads TGTGCCAGCAGCTTAAACCCTGGAGGGACAGGGGTCTACAATGAGCAGTTCTTC. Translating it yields CASSLNPGGTGVYNEQFF.

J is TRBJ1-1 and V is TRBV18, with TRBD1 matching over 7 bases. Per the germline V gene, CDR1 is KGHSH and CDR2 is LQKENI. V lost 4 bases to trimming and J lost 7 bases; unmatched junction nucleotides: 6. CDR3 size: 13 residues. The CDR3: CASSQGATLEAFF. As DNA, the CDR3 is TGTGCCAGCTCACAGGGGGCGACTCTTGAAGCTTTCTTT. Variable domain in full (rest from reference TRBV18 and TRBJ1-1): NAGVMQNPRHLVRRRGQEARLRCSPMKGHSHVYWYRQLPEEGLKFMVYLQKENIIDESGMPKERFSAEFPKEGPSILRIQQVVRGDSAAYFCASSQGATLEAFFGQGTRLTVV.

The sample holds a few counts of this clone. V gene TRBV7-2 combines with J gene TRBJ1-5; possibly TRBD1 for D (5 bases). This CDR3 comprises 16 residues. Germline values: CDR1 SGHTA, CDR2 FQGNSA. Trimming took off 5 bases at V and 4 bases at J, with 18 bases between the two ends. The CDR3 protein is CASSANHRGSNQPQHF. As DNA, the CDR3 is TGTGCCAGCAGCGCCAACCACCGGGGGTCGAATCAGCCCCAGCATTTT. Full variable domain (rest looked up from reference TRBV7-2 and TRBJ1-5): GAGVSQSPSNKVTEKGKDVELRCDPISGHTALYWYRQSLGQGLEFLIYFQGNSAPDKSGLPSDRFSAERTGGSVSTLTIQRTQQEDSAVYLCASSANHRGSNQPQHFGDGTRLSIL.

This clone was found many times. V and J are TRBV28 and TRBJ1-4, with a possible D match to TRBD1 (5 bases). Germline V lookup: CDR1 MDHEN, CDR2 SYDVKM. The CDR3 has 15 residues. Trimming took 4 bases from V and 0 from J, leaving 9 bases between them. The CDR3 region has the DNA TGTGCCAGCAGTTCATGGACATCAACTAATGAAAAACTGTTTTTT. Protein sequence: CASSSWTSTNEKLFF.

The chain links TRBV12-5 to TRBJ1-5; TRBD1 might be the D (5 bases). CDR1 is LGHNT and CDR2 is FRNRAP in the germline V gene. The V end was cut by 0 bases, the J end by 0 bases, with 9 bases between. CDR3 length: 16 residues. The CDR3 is CASGLVDRDSNQPQHF. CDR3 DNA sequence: TGTGCTAGTGGTTTGGTAGACAGAGATAGCAATCAGCCCCAGCATTTT.

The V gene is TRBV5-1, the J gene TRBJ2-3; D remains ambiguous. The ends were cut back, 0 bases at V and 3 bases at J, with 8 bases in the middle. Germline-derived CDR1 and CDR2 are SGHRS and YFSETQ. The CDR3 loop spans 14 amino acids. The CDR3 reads CASSLGAQTDTQYF. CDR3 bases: TGCGCCAGCAGCTTGGGGGCCCAGACAGATACGCAGTATTTT.

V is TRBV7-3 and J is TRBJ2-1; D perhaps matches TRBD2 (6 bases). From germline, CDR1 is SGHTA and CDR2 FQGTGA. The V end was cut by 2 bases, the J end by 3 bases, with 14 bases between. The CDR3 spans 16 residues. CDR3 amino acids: CASSLYSSGDYNEQFF. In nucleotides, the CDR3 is TGTGCCAGCAGCTTATACTCGTCGGGGGACTACAATGAGCAGTTCTTC.